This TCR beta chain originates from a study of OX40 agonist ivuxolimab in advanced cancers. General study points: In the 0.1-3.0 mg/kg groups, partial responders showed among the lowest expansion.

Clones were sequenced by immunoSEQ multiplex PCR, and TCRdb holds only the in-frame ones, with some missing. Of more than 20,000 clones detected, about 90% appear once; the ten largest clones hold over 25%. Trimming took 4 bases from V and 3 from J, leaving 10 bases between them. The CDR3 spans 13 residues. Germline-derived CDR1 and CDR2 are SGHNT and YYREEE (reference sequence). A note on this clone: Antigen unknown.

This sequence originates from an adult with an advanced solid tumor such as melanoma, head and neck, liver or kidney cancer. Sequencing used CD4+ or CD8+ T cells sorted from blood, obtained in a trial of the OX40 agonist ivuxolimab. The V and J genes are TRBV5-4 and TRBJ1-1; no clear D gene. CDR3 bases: TGTGCCAGCAGCATCGGGAGAGACACTGAAGCTTTCTTT. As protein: CASSIGRDTEAFF.